The 18 T cell receptor beta chains in this list originate from one sample, sequenced in a study of long-term antiretroviral therapy in people with HIV. With survey level as its setting, the immunoSEQ assay was v3.0. TCRdb's copy holds only in-frame clones and misses some; the assay was immunoSEQ multiplex PCR. Altogether some 25,000 clones are present, 86% being singletons, with the ten largest covering around 4%. This specimen consisted of unsorted PBMCs, obtained 1.9 years after starting antiretroviral therapy. These receptors all stem from a woman aged 30 to 39 with HIV.

The chain employs TRBV11-1 and TRBJ2-3; D gene uncertain. From germline, CDR1 is SGHAT and CDR2 FQDESV (reference sequence). V was pared by 4 bases and J by 1 base, with 12 bases between. This CDR3 spans 15 amino acids. Here the CDR3 reads CASSSGPSRTDTQYF. In DNA form, the CDR3 reads TGTGCCAGCAGCTCAGGACCGTCCCGCACAGATACGCAGTATTTT. Using reference TRBV11-1 and TRBJ2-3 for the parts outside the CDR3, the full variable domain is EAEVAQSPRYKITEKSQAVAFWCDPISGHATLYWYRQILGQGPELLVQFQDESVVDDSQLPKDRFSAERLKGVDSTLKIQPAELGDSAMYLCASSSGPSRTDTQYFGPGTRLTVL.

The V and J genes are TRBV4-2 and TRBJ2-3, with 7 bases that match TRBD2. J was trimmed by 4 bases and V by 5 bases; bases with no gene match: 9. This CDR3 spans 15 amino acids. Germline lookup yields CDR1 LGHNA and CDR2 YNFKEQ. The CDR3 here is CASSGRWEGSDTQYF. The CDR3 DNA reads TGTGCCAGCAGCGGACGATGGGAGGGCTCAGATACGCAGTATTTT.

V is TRBV7-8 and J is TRBJ2-2, with 7 bases matching TRBD2. This CDR3 comprises 21 residues. Germline CDR1 is SGHVS and CDR2 is FQNEAQ. V gave up 3 bases and J gave up 0 bases; unmatched junction bases: 19. CDR3 protein: CASSFGPITGGLFANTGELFF. DNA for the CDR3: TGTGCCAGCAGCTTCGGACCCATTACGGGGGGATTATTCGCGAACACCGGGGAGCTGTTTTTT.

The V call is TRBV27, the J call TRBJ2-7; D gene unclear. The CDR3 runs to 14 residues. The germline V and J ends were trimmed by 8 bases and 2 bases, with 16 bases remaining between them. Germline V lookup: CDR1 MNHEY, CDR2 SMNVEV (reference sequence). In DNA, the CDR3 is TGTGCCAGCGGCGTCCTTGGACGACCCTACGAGCAGTACTTC. Translating gives CASGVLGRPYEQYF.

This clone was seen a single time. The chain uses TRBV7-2 and TRBJ2-3; 9 bases match TRBD2. The CDR3 loop spans 15 amino acids. CDR1 and CDR2 from the germline V gene are SGHTA and FQGNSA. Trimming at V came to 9 bases and at J to 3 bases, leaving 10 bases not matched to a gene. The CDR3 DNA is TGTGCCAGTTCGAACGGGGCGGGAGGGACAGATACGCAGTATTTT. Encoded protein: CASSNGAGGTDTQYF.

CDR3 sequence reads: CSVVTSGGANGELFF. The CDR3 DNA is TGCAGCGTTGTTACTAGCGGGGGGGCTAACGGGGAGCTGTTTTTT. The chain links TRBV29-1 to TRBJ2-2; TRBD2 matches at 13 bases. V trimming: 4 bases; J trimming: 7 bases; junction bases outside the gene matches: 6. Germline values: CDR1 SQVTM, CDR2 ANQGSEA. The CDR3 is 15 amino acids.

The rearrangement links TRBV4-1 to TRBJ1-1; 9 bases align to TRBD1. Trimming at V came to 2 bases and at J to 6 bases, leaving 13 bases not matched to a gene. The CDR3 extends over 17 amino acids. CDR1 and CDR2 from the germline V gene are MGHRA and YSYEKL. CDR3 residues: CASSQPPGTGTRAEAFF. The CDR3 bases are TGCGCCAGCAGCCAACCTCCCGGGACAGGGACCAGAGCTGAAGCTTTCTTT.

The gene calls are TRBV7-3 and TRBJ1-1, with 7 bases identical to TRBD1. Germline lookup yields CDR1 SGHTA and CDR2 FQGTGA. V lost 0 bases to trimming and J lost 5 bases; unmatched junction nucleotides: 6. The CDR3 spans 15 residues. The CDR3: CASSLTPTGMTEAFF. DNA for the CDR3: TGTGCCAGCAGCTTAACGCCGACAGGGATGACTGAAGCTTTCTTT.

The V gene is TRBV7-9, the J gene TRBJ2-5; 10 bases map to TRBD2. Germline V lookup: CDR1 SEHNR, CDR2 FQNEAQ (reference sequence). The CDR3 contains 14 residues. The V gene end was trimmed by 6 bases and the J gene end by 5 bases; junction bases not matched to a gene: 6. The chain's CDR3 is CASRRSGGAETQYF. The DNA for the CDR3 is TGTGCCAGCAGACGGAGCGGGGGGGCCGAGACCCAGTACTTC.

V and J are TRBV9 and TRBJ2-3; D assignment may be TRBD1 or TRBD2 (6 bases each). The ends were cut back, 0 bases at V and 1 base at J, with 12 bases in the middle. Germline V gene data show CDR1 as SGDLS and CDR2 as YYNGEE. This CDR3 contains 16 residues. The CDR3 spells CASSVAPGARTDTQYF. The CDR3 coding sequence is TGTGCCAGCAGCGTAGCCCCGGGGGCCCGCACAGATACGCAGTATTTT.

The chain carries TRBV7-6 and TRBJ2-7; TRBD1 or TRBD2 may be the D gene (5 bases each). The CDR3 length is 14 residues. CDR1 is SGHVS and CDR2 is FNYEAQ in the germline V gene. The V and J ends lost 5 bases and 5 bases respectively, with 16 bases between them. The CDR3 region has the DNA TGTGCCAGCAGCGCTTCCGGGGCCGGGGACGAGCAGTACTTC. This encodes CASSASGAGDEQYF.

This rearrangement joins TRBV15 to TRBJ2-3, with D possibly matching TRBD2 (7 bases). Germline loops: CDR1 LNHNV, CDR2 YYDKDF (reference sequence). Trimming removed 6 bases at V and 0 bases at J, with 13 bases between. This CDR3 has 15 residues. CDR3 nucleotide sequence: TGTGCCACCAGACGGAGGGGGGGAAGCACAGATACGCAGTATTTT. It translates to CATRRRGGSTDTQYF. Combining the CDR3 with reference TRBV15 and TRBJ2-3 gives the whole variable domain DAMVIQNPRYQVTQFGKPVTLSCSQTLNHNVMYWYQQKSSQAPKLLFHYYDKDFNNEADTPDNFQSRRPNTSFCFLDIRSPGLGDTAMYLCATRRRGGSTDTQYFGPGTRLTVL.

This rearrangement joins TRBV2 to TRBJ2-1; 9 nucleotides align to TRBD1. CDR3 length equals 14 residues. Germline V gene sequence: CDR1 SNHLY, CDR2 FYNNEI. V trimming: 8 bases; J trimming: 9 bases; junction bases outside the gene matches: 11. The CDR3 spells CASALGTGTGEQFF. The CDR3 nucleotides read TGTGCCAGCGCCCTGGGGACAGGGACGGGTGAGCAGTTCTTC.

This clone was seen a single time. This chain connects TRBV5-1 to TRBJ1-2, with D maybe TRBD1 (6 bases). The CDR3 loop spans 16 amino acids. Trimming pared 0 bases from V and 0 bases from J, leaving 12 bases between. The germline V gene has CDR1 SGHRS and CDR2 YFSETQ. CDR3 DNA sequence: TGCGCCAGCAGCTTGGTTAGGACAGCCTCTAACTATGGCTACACCTTC. This codes for CASSLVRTASNYGYTF.

This chain links TRBV25-1 with TRBJ2-5, with D possibly being TRBD1 (6 bases). Germline V gene sequence: CDR1 MGHDK, CDR2 SYGVNS. With 3 bases removed from V and 0 bases from J, the gap between germline ends came to 8 bases. The CDR3 runs to 14 residues. CDR3 residues: CASSEGHYQETQYF. The CDR3, as DNA: TGTGCCAGCAGTGAGGGACACTACCAAGAGACCCAGTACTTC.

The chain recombines TRBV2 with TRBJ1-1, with a weak D call TRBD1 (5 bases). V shed 6 bases and J shed 2 bases, with 13 bases lying between them. There are 14 residues in the CDR3. Germline V CDR1 and CDR2: SNHLY, FYNNEI. DNA of the CDR3: TGTGCCAGCAGACGGGACCGAAGAAACACTGAAGCTTTCTTT. Its translation: CASRRDRRNTEAFF.

This chain joins TRBV29-1 and TRBJ2-2, with a possible D match to TRBD2 (6 bases). The CDR3 spans 14 residues. V shed 7 bases and J shed 4 bases, with 16 bases lying between them. The V gene's germline CDR1 is SQVTM and CDR2 ANQGSEA. The CDR3: CSAPGEVGTGELFF. The CDR3 DNA reads TGCAGCGCGCCGGGGGAAGTTGGCACCGGGGAGCTGTTTTTT.

The rearrangement links TRBV10-3 to TRBJ1-1; D perhaps matches TRBD1 (5 bases). The CDR3 is 14 amino acids. V was shortened by 0 bases and J by 4 bases, with 9 bases between the two germline ends. From germline, CDR1 is ENHRY and CDR2 SYGVKD. CDR3 DNA sequence: TGTGCCATCAGTGAGTCGAGAGGGGTCACTGAAGCTTTCTTT. This codes for CAISESRGVTEAFF.